This T cell receptor (beta chain) was observed in a study of shared clonotypes between healthy human individuals (dated by TCRdb to 2020 to 2021). At the level of the whole study: Three men and a couple of women, aged 18 to 49 years, made up the cohort. Libraries were prepared and TCR repertoires were sequenced by different laboratories using diverse techniques, in order to increase sequencing depth and limit assay-specific biases. Per donor, leukapheresis produced somewhere between about 0.8 and 9.5 billion PBMCs. To estimate repertoire size and how much clonotypes are shared between individuals, the study performed deep sequencing of blood TCR repertoires from about five healthy adults. For each donor, CD4 naive and CD4 memory were each run on three plates, CD8 naive on two plates, and CD8 memory on one plate.

Using the deep immunoSEQ assay, TCR CDR3 regions were amplified from genomic DNA by multiplex PCR. For each cell subset, the extracted genomic DNA was distributed evenly across all wells of several immunoSEQ 96-well plates, and each plate served as one replicate. Each replicate PCR for sorted subsets received roughly 200 ng genomic DNA, equal to about 30,000 T cell genomes. Purified libraries were quantified with a Qubit 3.0 fluorometer, sized on a Bioanalyzer 2100, and re-quantified with the KAPA Library Quantification kit. A separate single-read 150-cycle Illumina NextSeq 550 flow cell was used to sequence each immunoSEQ 96-well plate. As for how the authors treated the data: Because the immunoSEQ output included only junctional sequences and no quality scores, the filtering could not be the same as the filtering used for full-length reads. To assign V/J genes and CDR3, sequences were annotated using PyIR, a Python wrapper for IgBLAST v1.9, with IMGT germline references. Any read was removed if the V/J assignment was weak (E-value above 1e-6), the CDR3 was missing, or the read contained stop codons, out-of-frame junctions, or ambiguous translated residues. V3J clonotypes were defined as sequences sharing the same inferred V gene, J gene, and CDR3 amino acid sequence. Percentage overlap between repertoires was calculated by dividing the number of shared unique clonotypes by the size of the smaller repertoire. RTK rarefaction, the Chao1 estimator, and Recon v2.1 estimates of unobserved clonotypes were used to assess repertoire richness. Generation probabilities were computed with OLGA for all TCRbeta clonotypes obtained by the gDNA method from a handful of donors. Imported from immuneACCESS, the table was reduced by TCRdb to in-frame sequences with V and J called. These copies leave out some clones; in studies compared against another copy, an unresolved V gene accounts for under half, and the cause of the remainder is not known. V and J calls plus clone size are reproduced from that table; the DNA served to infer D and trimming. This sample gives millions of clones in total; about 92% of them show up just once. About 0.39% of the sample is taken by the ten largest.

About this clone itself: Its antigen target is currently unknown. No quality values exist for individual bases; no much larger clone is one base distant.

What the work shows at the level of the full study, not this receptor alone: Clonotypes shared by all four sorted-subset donors showed higher generation probabilities than non-shared clonotypes. Because the study included only a small number of donors, the genetic and exposure-history diversity represented was limited. Incomplete sequencing was indicated by rarefaction of sorted-subset datasets, despite the large sequencing depth. Only blood was sampled, and tissue TCR repertoires likely differ from those in blood. About 5% of naive CD4, 3.5% of naive CD8, approximately 2% of memory CD4, and 0.4% of memory CD8 clonotypes were shared across four donors. Pairwise subsampling indicated that sequencing depth was expected to affect the degree of clonotype sharing among donors. Naive subsets generally had larger estimated clonotype richness than memory subsets.

Healthy HIV-negative adults with no recently reported acute infections or vaccinations were included as donors. Only Caucasian adults living in Nashville, Tennessee, USA were represented among the donors. Magnetic negative selection was used to enrich CD4+ T cells, after which naive cells were positively selected on CD45RA and the negative fraction became the memory subset. Blood was obtained by leukapheresis, after which PBMCs were separated by Ficoll-Histopaque density gradient centrifugation and cryopreserved in liquid nitrogen vapor phase. Analytical flow cytometry was used to check the purity and quantity of every magnetically sorted T cell population. Genomic DNA was isolated from each sorted fraction and quantified by UV absorbance on a Nanodrop 2000c. The origin of this receptor is a man aged 18 to 29 in good health. Some clones in this sample may be carry-over from other donors' samples. The sample consisted of naive CD4+ T cells from PBMCs. The label giving this sample's cell subset or site can be read as: CD45RA+ positively selected.

The CDR3 amino acid sequence is: CASSFGVSTDTQYF. In nucleotide form, the sequence is TGTGCCAGCAGTTTTGGGGTCAGCACAGATACGCAGTATTTT. In this chain, TRBV27 is recombined with TRBJ2-3; a confident D gene designation cannot be given. From cysteine to phenylalanine, the CDR3 is 14 amino acids long. The retained sequence is limited to the CDR3, 42 bases, with the frame set at the first base. Deletion took 3 bases off V and 0 bases off J, with a span of 7 bases between the germline ends. CDR1 and CDR2, looked up from the germline V gene (reference sequence), are MNHEY and SMNVEV.